The TCR beta chain described here comes from a study of cytomegalovirus exposure and HLA in healthy donors (dated by TCRdb to about 2017). General notes on the study: An earlier analysis of approximately 640 of the donors reported 250 to 350 Gb of sequence data and around 110 million unique TCR beta sequences from 150 million to 200 million T cells. An early release that covered more than 550 HLA-typed donors contained approximately 300 gigabases of sequencing data and 65 million to 100 million unique TCR sequences. The genetic ancestry cluster associated with self-reported Caucasian donors included around 76% of the 398 genotyped donors. The study was designed to test whether signatures of past pathogen exposure could be identified by cataloging public T cell receptors. The T cell repertoires of 700 or so subjects were profiled by immunosequencing and related to cytomegalovirus serostatus. Besides the first cohort of roughly 640 subjects, a separate validation cohort made up of 120 different subjects was used. To predict cytomegalovirus infection status, the study brought together high-throughput TCR immunosequencing, statistical association of individual TCRs with disease status, and machine learning. To study patterns of TCR occurrence, a later analysis re-analyzed previously published TCR beta repertoires from 650 to 750 donors and added high-resolution HLA genotyping. The later analysis used no new phenotypic data to find candidate immune exposures, relying instead on TCR beta sequences and their occurrence across donors. An earlier analysis of fewer than 700 of the donors applied high-throughput TCR beta sequencing to assess whether each TCR beta V gene segment acted as functional or pseudogenic. Donor age, sex, ethnicity and CMV serostatus were compiled alongside the repertoire data. Genome-wide SNP genotypes for about 65% of the roughly 700 donors were used in a later genetic analysis, which treated that subset as a discovery cohort. Every discovery cohort repertoire had been produced on one sequencing platform. HLA typing covered class I and class II loci at four-digit resolution. The number of typed donors differed by locus: about 620-630 for A, B, C, DRB1 and DQB1; 500 to 550 for DQA1; 606 for DPA1; and approximately 450 for DPB1. Roughly 5 DR-DQ haplotypes were handled as single units for association and clustering because linkage in the cohort was strong. Among approximately 370 genotyped donors of the cohort, an average of around 250,000 unique TCR beta nucleotide sequences was sequenced per donor, of which about 20% were non-productive.

In regard to this clone: Its antigen specificity is not known. Base qualities were left out, and no much larger clone turns up one base away.

Preparation of the library involved the immunoSEQ multiplex PCR assay. For the multiplex PCR, a mixture combining 60 forward primers for TCR Vbeta segments and 13 reverse primers for TCR Jbeta segments was used. The CDR3 region of rearranged TCR beta genes was amplified from genomic DNA with a multiplex PCR assay. On the Illumina HiSeq System, the amplified TCR beta libraries were sequenced as 87-base-pair reads. On the authors' methods: Across the 640 or so repertoires, a later analysis counted 60 million to 90 million unique TCR beta chains, 9.5 million to 12 million of which were shared by at least two donors. Raw reads were error-corrected and collapsed into unique sequences by a nearest-neighbor algorithm in which closely related sequences were merged to remove PCR and sequencing errors. V, D and J gene segments were assigned by aligning CDR3 sequences to IMGT reference sequences. Each retained sequence needed at least a six-nucleotide match to both a V gene segment and a J gene segment. A rearrangement counted as productive if the CDR3 had no stop codons and remained in frame with V and J, and every other rearrangement counted as non-productive. Following IMGT convention, CDR3 was defined as the stretch from the second conserved V-encoded cysteine to the conserved J-encoded phenylalanine. The earlier analysis of 587 of the donors excluded any sequence lacking an unambiguous match to a single V gene segment. An earlier analysis of a few hundred of the donors classified V segments as functional when productive rearrangements were above 56.7% and as segregating when the standard deviation between donors was above 5%. A statistical classification framework was developed to diagnose cytomegalovirus status using the catalog of TCR beta chain sequences. In a later analysis, V and J genes were assigned by comparing TCR nucleotide sequences against IMGT/GENE-DB human TR gene sequences. Using the TCRdist pipeline, a later analysis assigned CDR3 sequences along with most-parsimonious VDJ recombination scenarios. A later analysis defined each TCR beta chain by its CDR3 amino acid sequence plus V-gene family, and excluded reads lacking a unique V-gene family. A later analysis removed nearly 600 highly shared, low-generation-probability nucleotide sequences to deal with suspected cross-contamination and a sequencing artifact. In a later analysis, a clonal expansion index for each public chain was calculated from normalized within-repertoire ranks of inferred template counts. In a later analysis, generation probabilities were computed using a VDJ recombination model fitted to out-of-frame rearrangements, and the results were checked against IGoR. Hypergeometric tests were used in a later analysis to score TCR-TCR, TCR-HLA and TCR-CMV co-occurrence, with a repertoire-size bias correction applied to the TCR pairs. A later analysis estimated false discovery rates by permuting HLA or CMV assignments 20 times. In a later analysis, co-occurring TCRs were grouped using DBSCAN, and TCRdist sequence similarity was added for clustering within HLA-allele-positive subsets. Repertoires with fewer than 30,000 or more than 120,000 public chains, plus five repertoires with anomalous nucleotide sharing, were excluded from co-occurrence clustering. The immuneACCESS repertoire file appears here via TCRdb, limited to in-frame rearrangements. These files lack a portion of the clones; in checked studies, under half of the deficit traces to unresolved V genes, and the cause of the others is not known. V, J and clone size reflect that table, while D and trimming were determined from the DNA. The sample table lists 85,000 to 100,000 clones, approximately 75% of them with a count of one. In total, the top ten clones hold 3.8% of the sample.

Study-wide findings and limitations: Because HLA typing was unavailable for some donors at each locus, only the typed subset was used in association tests. Correlated functional status among segregating V segments might be attributable to linkage disequilibrium, but an unknown experimental factor could not be ruled out. CMV serostatus was the only immune exposure information available for the cohort. Cytomegalovirus status was reported to be diagnosed by the classifier with high specificity and sensitivity in both the original and validation cohorts. Because the 87-base-pair reads could not distinguish some IMGT-functional V segments, including TRBV6-2 and TRBV6-3, those segments were excluded. Roughly uniform sequencing depth across donors was assumed in presence/absence analyses, although this assumption may not hold. A later analysis associated 16,951 TCR beta sequences with specific HLA alleles at a false discovery rate of 0.05. A total of 164 TCR beta chains were listed by the study as associated with cytomegalovirus. A cluster of highly shared sequence variants was judged likely to represent a technical artifact of the sequencing pipeline. Most CMV-associated TCR beta chains appeared to be HLA-restricted in a later analysis, and the HLA associations seemed to be driven largely by CMV exposure. In a later genetic analysis, fewer N-insertions in productive TCRs were reported among donors in an Asian-associated ancestry cluster than the 666-donor mean. A further reported finding was that TCR beta sequences accurately predicted the HLA-A and HLA-B alleles for most subjects in the first cohort. When HLA alleles, especially DR and DQ, strongly co-occurred, TCR associations were difficult to assign to individual alleles. An association between a missense DCLRE1C variant and V-gene and J-gene trimming of TCR beta chains was found in a later genetic analysis and replicated in an independent cohort. In a later analysis, several top co-occurrence clusters were reported to appear linked to parvovirus B19, influenza, CMV and Epstein-Barr virus. The cohort was sequenced for TCR beta chains only, and without alpha or paired-chain data the features that could be detected were limited. Most TCR sequences were observed very rarely across donors, whereas some public TCRs were present in many individuals. Because counts were too low, some 17 rarely observed V segments, including chromosome 9 orphons, were left out of the earlier analysis of approximately 580 of the donors. In a later analysis, HLA-associated TCR beta chains showed more clonal expansion and lower generation probabilities than non-associated chains that were equally common. In vitro tests confirmed that a few of the cytomegalovirus-associated TCR beta chains recognize cytomegalovirus antigens. An earlier analysis of around 500 of the donors showed that most TCR beta V segments appeared in productive rearrangements either about 87% or about 30% of the time, which broadly matched IMGT annotations. It was suggested by the authors that the approach could potentially be generalized to other disease states and immunological phenotypes. In a later analysis, TCR association rates were found to vary across HLA loci, with the most associated TCRs seen for DRB1 alleles and the fewest for HLA-C alleles.

The cohort comprised hundreds of healthy bone marrow donors. Cohort members were all nominally healthy when sampled, although unrecorded immune exposures were likely present. The donor tested CMV seronegative and was one of the 352 seronegative cohort members. A peripheral blood sample was collected from each donor, and TCR beta sequencing was performed on peripheral blood mononuclear cells. The Qiagen DNeasy Blood Extraction Kit was used to extract genomic DNA from the blood cell samples. Including the terminal cysteine and phenylalanine, the CDR3 comprises 15 residues. Kept here is only the CDR3 DNA, which spans 45 bases and is read in frame from base 1. Sequences MNHEY (CDR1) and SVGAGI (CDR2) are obtained from the germline V gene. Trimming removed 2 bases from V and 3 bases from J, leaving 11 bases between the germline ends.

Material: PBMCs. This TCR came from a middle-aged woman in good health and CMV-seronegative. The sequence joins TRBV6-5 to TRBJ2-1; matching of 6 bases hints at TRBD2 as the D gene. The CDR3 loop reads CASSYGSSGYNEQFF. The sequenced DNA is TGTGCCAGCAGTTACGGCAGTAGCGGCTACAATGAGCAGTTCTTC.